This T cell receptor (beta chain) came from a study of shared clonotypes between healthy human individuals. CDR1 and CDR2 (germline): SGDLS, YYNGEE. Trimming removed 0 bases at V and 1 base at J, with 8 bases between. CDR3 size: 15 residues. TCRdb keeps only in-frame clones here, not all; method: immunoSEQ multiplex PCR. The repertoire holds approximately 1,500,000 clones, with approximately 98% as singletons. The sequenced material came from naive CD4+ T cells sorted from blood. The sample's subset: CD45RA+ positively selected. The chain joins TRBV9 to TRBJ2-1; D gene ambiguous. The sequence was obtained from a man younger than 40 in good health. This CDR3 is CASSVVATSYNEQFF. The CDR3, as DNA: TGTGCCAGCAGCGTAGTTGCTACATCCTACAATGAGCAGTTCTTC.